A selection of T cell receptor beta chains follows, all from one sample in a study of T cell responses to AZD1222 COVID-19 vaccine. Produced via immunoSEQ multiplex PCR; TCRdb's table is partial and in-frame only. The sample has roughly 150,000 clones, 70% to 90% seen once; the top ten hold about 4.4%. This material consisted of peripheral blood, taken on day 0 of AZD1222 vaccination. These receptors were obtained from an adult in good health. Each CDR3 is given with its conserved first and last residue. The D gene is left open where the match is weak. Rows give clone size only sometimes, using once, few, many, or a class for an expanded clone.

NA,TRBV27,TRBJ1-2,16,NA,CASSLSKRGQNYGYTF,TGTGCCAGCAGTTTATCGAAACGGGGGCAAAACTATGGCTACACCTTC
TRBD1,TRBV29-1,TRBJ1-2,13,NA,CSARGQVDYGYTF,TGCAGCGCGAGGGGGCAAGTGGACTATGGCTACACCTTC
TRBD1,TRBV5-1,TRBJ1-2,14,NA,CASSPDRGNYGYTF,TGCGCCAGCAGCCCAGACAGGGGGAACTATGGCTACACCTTC
NA,TRBV7-9,TRBJ1-1,14,once,CASSLTPGKDEAFF,TGTGCCAGCAGCTTAACCCCCGGGAAGGATGAAGCTTTCTTT
TRBD2,TRBV19,TRBJ2-1,17,NA,CASSQSGGPSSYNEQFF,TGTGCCAGTAGCCAAAGCGGGGGCCCTTCCTCATACAATGAGCAGTTCTTC
NA,TRBV7-8,TRBJ1-1,15,NA,CASSLRGASQTEAFF,TGTGCCAGCAGCTTACGGGGCGCTTCTCAGACTGAAGCTTTCTTT
NA,TRBV27,TRBJ1-1,14,NA,CASSPNGVNTEAFF,TGTGCCAGCAGTCCGAATGGGGTGAACACTGAAGCTTTCTTT
TRBD1,TRBV10-3,TRBJ2-5,18,NA,CAISLRDRDSGVEGTQYF,TGTGCCATCAGCCTACGAGACCGGGACAGTGGGGTCGAAGGGACCCAGTACTTC
NA,TRBV6-5,TRBJ1-2,12,NA,CASSLSGRGYTF,TGTGCCAGCAGTTTATCAGGGCGCGGCTACACCTTC
NA,TRBV11-2,TRBJ2-2,14,NA,CASSPRENTGELFF,TGTGCCAGCAGCCCGAGGGAGAACACCGGGGAGCTGTTTTTT
NA,TRBV5-1,TRBJ1-1,16,NA,CASSFAVGRRDTEAFF,TGCGCCAGCAGCTTTGCCGTAGGACGTAGGGACACTGAAGCTTTCTTT
TRBD2,TRBV9,TRBJ2-1,17,NA,CASSVDTSGSRYNEQFF,TGTGCCAGCAGCGTAGACACTAGCGGGAGTAGGTACAATGAGCAGTTCTTC
NA,TRBV18,TRBJ1-5,12,NA,CASSPPNQPQHF,TGTGCCAGCTCACCACCAAATCAGCCCCAGCATTTT
NA,TRBV6-1,TRBJ2-3,15,NA,CASSESVIPKGTQYF,TGTGCCAGCAGTGAGTCTGTCATCCCTAAAGGGACGCAGTATTTT
NA,TRBV7-9,TRBJ2-3,15,NA,CASSLGTVSTDTQYF,TGTGCCAGCAGCCTCGGGACGGTTAGCACAGATACGCAGTATTTT
NA,TRBV5-6,TRBJ1-5,16,NA,CASSLGERGSNQPQHF,TGTGCCAGCAGCTTGGGGGAACGGGGTAGCAATCAGCCCCAGCATTTT
TRBD2,TRBV7-2,TRBJ2-3,19,once,CASSVGLAGGLNIGDTQYF,TGTGCCAGCAGCGTCGGACTAGCGGGGGGGCTTAACATAGGAGATACGCAGTATTTT
TRBD1,TRBV6-1,TRBJ1-2,17,NA,CASSEAVTGGKGEGYTF,TGTGCCAGCAGTGAAGCAGTGACAGGGGGAAAAGGGGAGGGCTACACCTTC
NA,TRBV28,TRBJ1-3,13,NA,CASSLYGGNTIYF,TGTGCCAGCAGTTTATATGGAGGAAACACCATATATTTT
NA,TRBV28,TRBJ2-1,14,NA,CASSLLPAFNEQFF,TGTGCCAGCAGTTTATTACCGGCCTTCAATGAGCAGTTCTTC
NA,TRBV15,TRBJ1-2,15,NA,CATSRDLAQAGGYTF,TGTGCCACCAGCAGAGATTTGGCACAGGCGGGTGGCTACACCTTC
TRBD2,TRBV5-1,TRBJ2-2,15,NA,CASSFGLVVPGELFF,TGCGCCAGCAGCTTCGGACTAGTCGTCCCCGGGGAGCTGTTTTTT
NA,TRBV4-1,TRBJ2-7,16,NA,CASSQDRAVKNYEQYF,TGCGCCAGCAGCCAAGACCGGGCGGTAAAAAACTACGAGCAGTACTTC
NA,TRBV27,TRBJ1-2,13,NA,CASSLSGFNGYTF,TGTGCCAGCAGTTTATCTGGGTTTAATGGCTACACCTTC